The source of this T cell receptor beta chain is a study of T cell responses to AZD1222 COVID-19 vaccine. Study-wide points: Reportedly, nearly half of unique spike TCRs recognized epitopes outside B.1.351/B.1.1.7 mutations. White British donors predominated, females outnumbered males, and clonal diversity was possibly underestimated. There were repertoire samples only from the period after the peak T cell response.

As to this clone: As yet, its antigen is unknown.

Here immunoSEQ multiplex PCR was the method, and the copy in TCRdb shows in-frame clones only, minus some. Altogether approximately 100,000 clones are present, roughly nine tenths being singletons, with the ten largest covering approximately 4.8%. The CDR3 has 16 amino acids. Germline-derived CDR1 and CDR2 are LGHDT and YNNKEL (reference sequence). The V end lost 1 base, the J end lost 3 bases, and 12 bases lay between the germline ends. This sequence was found in an adult in good health. V usage is TRBV3-1 (or the pseudogene TRBV3-2) and J usage is TRBJ1-4, with D possibly matching TRBD1 (6 bases). The sequences come from peripheral blood, collected on day 0 of AZD1222 vaccination. CDR3 nucleotides: TGTGCCAGCAGCCAAGGTGTACAGGGCTCTAATGAAAAACTGTTTTTT. Protein product: CASSQGVQGSNEKLFF.